The 13 T cell receptor beta chains presented below share a single source sample, sequenced in a study of shared clonotypes between healthy human individuals. The protocol was immunoSEQ multiplex PCR, while the TCRdb copy is restricted to in-frame clones and leaves out a portion. The top ten clones hold about 0.4% of a sample with around 1.6 million clones, around 98% of them seen once. Sequencing used naive CD4+ T cells sorted from blood. This sample's subset: CD45RA+ positively selected. The receptor set was obtained from a man aged 25-45 years in good health.

This chain connects TRBV18 to TRBJ2-1; 13 nucleotides line up with TRBD2. There are 15 residues in the CDR3. Germline values: CDR1 KGHSH, CDR2 LQKENI. V was clipped by 6 bases and J by 9 bases; unmatched bases: 8. The CDR3: CASSPGTSGISEQFF. As DNA, the CDR3 is TGTGCCAGCTCTCCCGGGACTAGCGGGATAAGTGAGCAGTTCTTC.

This rearrangement joins TRBV4-2 to TRBJ1-3; D perhaps matches TRBD1 (6 bases). The ends were cut back, 2 bases at V and 2 bases at J, with 10 bases in the middle. CDR1 LGHNA and CDR2 YNFKEQ come from the germline V gene. This CDR3 has 15 residues. The CDR3 loop reads CASSQPRGTGNTIYF. Here the CDR3 DNA reads TGTGCCAGCAGCCAACCGAGGGGGACTGGAAACACCATATATTTT.

The chain employs TRBV6-5 and TRBJ2-2, with TRBD2 matching over 7 bases. Trimming cost V 5 bases and J 6 bases; bases outside gene matches: 3. Per the germline V gene, CDR1 is MNHEY and CDR2 is SVGAGI. The CDR3 length is 13 residues. This CDR3 is CASSQAGPGELFF. CDR3 sequence (DNA): TGTGCCAGCAGTCAAGCGGGACCCGGGGAGCTGTTTTTT.

Concerning this clone itself: Within the sample, other DNA sequences also encode this same CDR3. The chain carries TRBV7-8 and TRBJ1-1, with D unresolved. Germline V gene data show CDR1 as SGHVS and CDR2 as FQNEAQ. This CDR3 is built from 13 residues. Trimming stripped 1 base from V and 2 bases from J, with 5 bases between. The CDR3 nucleotides read TGTGCCAGCAGCTTAGGGGCTAACACTGAAGCTTTCTTT. Encoded protein: CASSLGANTEAFF.

The rearrangement links TRBV5-1 to TRBJ1-2; tentatively, D is TRBD1 (6 bases). CDR3 length: 13 amino acids. The germline gives CDR1 SGHRS, CDR2 YFSETQ. Trimming pared 2 bases from V and 6 bases from J, leaving 11 bases between. The CDR3 loop is CASSLPTGNGYTF. As DNA, the CDR3 is TGCGCCAGCAGCTTACCCACAGGGAATGGCTACACCTTC.

V is TRBV2 and J is TRBJ2-7, with unresolved D. The CDR3 is 14 residues long. CDR1 is SNHLY, CDR2 FYNNEI, per germline. The germline V and J ends were trimmed by 7 bases and 0 bases, with 13 bases remaining between them. The CDR3 DNA reads as TGTGCCAGCACGCCCGGAACGAGCTCCTACGAGCAGTACTTC. Its protein product is CASTPGTSSYEQYF.

The J gene is TRBJ1-2, the V gene TRBV5-8, with D perhaps matching TRBD1 (6 bases). Germline V CDR1 and CDR2: SGHTS, YDEGEE. This CDR3 comprises 14 residues. V lost 3 bases, J lost 4 bases, and 13 bases lay in between. This chain's CDR3 is CASSSPGAVYGYTF. For the CDR3, the DNA is TGTGCCAGCAGCTCCCCGGGGGCAGTCTATGGCTACACCTTC.

In regard to this clone: Other DNA sequences in this specimen translate into the identical CDR3. The J gene is TRBJ2-3, the V gene TRBV2; no definite D call. Germline CDR1 and CDR2: SNHLY and FYNNEI. This CDR3 has 12 residues. V was pared by 5 bases and J by 1 base, with 4 bases between. CDR3 bases: TGTGCCAGCAGTAGGGGCACAGATACGCAGTATTTT. Translation gives CASSRGTDTQYF.

The J gene is TRBJ2-5, the V gene TRBV5-1, with D possibly matching TRBD1 (6 bases). The CDR3 runs to 16 residues. Germline lookup yields CDR1 SGHRS and CDR2 YFSETQ. Trimming pared 2 bases from V and 2 bases from J, leaving 16 bases between. CDR3: CASSFGARGPQETQYF. As DNA, the CDR3 is TGCGCCAGCAGCTTTGGTGCCAGGGGCCCTCAAGAGACCCAGTACTTC.

V is TRBV19 and J is TRBJ1-1, with D possibly being TRBD1 (5 bases). CDR1 is LNHDA and CDR2 is SQIVND in the germline V gene (reference sequence). Deletions cut 6 bases from V and 6 bases from J, with 29 bases between. There are 18 residues in the CDR3. DNA of the CDR3: TGTGCCAGTAGGTACCACAACAGGAGTACCCTAAGGGTCGCTGAAGCTTTCTTT. Translating it yields CASRYHNRSTLRVAEAFF.

The J gene is TRBJ1-3, the V gene TRBV9; unclear D gene. Germline V CDR1 and CDR2: SGDLS, YYNGEE. This CDR3 contains 13 residues. V dropped 3 bases and J dropped 4 bases, with 8 bases sitting between them. The CDR3 coding sequence is TGTGCCAGCAGCGGCCCCCTCGGAAACACCATATATTTT. Its protein is CASSGPLGNTIYF.

This chain's CDR3 is CASSEVNEKLFF. For the CDR3, the DNA is TGTGCCAGCAGTGAAGTTAATGAAAAACTGTTTTTT. The chain joins TRBV25-1 to TRBJ1-4, with D unclear. There are 12 residues in the CDR3. The germline gives CDR1 MGHDK, CDR2 SYGVNS. V lost 2 bases and J lost 4, with 2 bases in between.

The genes are TRBV5-1 and TRBJ1-2, with TRBD1 matching over 12 bases. Looked up from germline, CDR1 is SGHRS and CDR2 is YFSETQ. V was clipped by 4 bases and J by 6 bases; unmatched bases: 10. The CDR3 runs 16 residues. Written as DNA, the CDR3 is TGCGCCAGCAGCGTCGCCGGGACAGGGGGCGCCCATGGCTACACCTTC. It encodes CASSVAGTGGAHGYTF.